This entry features one T cell receptor beta chain sequence. Its antigen is still unknown. Base qualities are not recorded, but no much larger clone differs from it by a single base. Collaborating institutions collected whole blood in K2EDTA tubes following their own protocols. Collaborator samples were shipped for TCRbeta analysis as frozen whole blood, isolated PBMCs, or DNA extracted from either sample type. TCRbeta CDR3 regions were amplified from genomic DNA by means of the immunoSEQ Assay, a bias-controlled multiplex PCR. The original pipeline was this. The number of nucleated cells in each sample was estimated from the amplification of reference gene primers within the assay. Sequence reads were collapsed and filtered to measure the absolute abundance of every unique TCRbeta CDR3 rearrangement. For each sample, productive Simpson clonality was calculated by taking the square root of Simpson's diversity index across productive rearrangements. The clones in this table, taken by TCRdb from immuneACCESS, are in-frame only. Not every clone is retained; where verified, under half of the shortfall comes from an unresolved V gene, and the cause of the rest is unknown. Clone size and the V and J calls come from that table; the DNA yielded D and trimming. For this sample there are about 400,000 clones; 70% to 90% appear just once. The ten largest clones represent roughly 1.2% of the sample.

The CDR1 and CDR2 encoded by the germline V gene are SGHDT and YYEEEE. Inclusive of the bounding cysteine and phenylalanine, the CDR3 is 15 residues long. Just the 45-base CDR3 DNA is kept, in frame starting at base 1. V trim: 3 bases; J trim: 0 bases; unmatched bases: 0. The sample belongs to a study of blood T cell repertoires in COVID-19 (dated by TCRdb to 2020 to 2021). Looking at the study overall: Samples from collaborators originated in the United States, Italy and Spain and spanned both the acute and convalescent phases of COVID-19. The prospective study material was composed of cDNA or gDNA derived from T cells, B-cell-depleted T cells, or PBMCs. The dataset comprised deeply sampled blood TCRbeta repertoires from subjects exposed to, actively infected with, or recovered from COVID-19. The repertoires were made available in a free public database intended to serve as a resource for research on the immune response to SARS-CoV-2. Samples came from the ongoing ImmuneRACE study (first 160 participants) plus 1,254 subjects from 6 global collaborators. Nearly every sample came with metadata listing a de-identified subject ID, COVID-19 status, age in years and sex. Where available, HLA class I and class II types were obtained from metadata supplied by the sample provider rather than from assay-based typing.

Overall study results and their limits: The amount of clinical and demographic metadata varied by source and participant and was provided uncurated.

Sequencing was performed on peripheral blood. This clonotype was sampled from a middle-aged man with acute or convalescent COVID-19. Rearrangement joined TRBV5-6 to TRBJ2-3, and 11 junctional nucleotides match TRBD1. The CDR3 region reads CASSWDRGSTDTQYF. The DNA is TGTGCCAGCAGCTGGGACAGGGGGAGCACAGATACGCAGTATTTT.